Below are 14 T cell receptor beta chains sequenced from a single sample in a study of identical twins. Each CDR3 protein gets one entry after TCRdb re-called the 5' RACE reads with MiXCR. Of under 800,000 distinct CDR3 sequences listed, approximately 21% are singletons. These records were also assigned to another study, of T cells expressing NK-cell markers.

The specimen was PBMCs. All receptors come from a woman under 30 in good health.

This clonotype showed up just a few times. The rearrangement uses TRBV5-1 and TRBJ2-6, with D tentatively TRBD1 (6 bases). Germline lookup yields CDR1 SGHRS and CDR2 YFSETQ. Trimming took 2 bases from V and 2 from J, leaving 23 bases between them. CDR3 length: 20 residues. CDR3 sequence (DNA): TGCGCCAGCAGCTTTAGCCATTACAGGGCGCTCGAAACTGGGGCCAACGTCCTGACTTTC. The encoded protein is CASSFSHYRALETGANVLTF.

This clonotype was seen ten or more times. V is TRBV10-3 and J is TRBJ2-7, with D perhaps TRBD2 (5 bases). This CDR3 is 10 amino acids long. CDR1 ENHRY and CDR2 SYGVKD come from the germline V gene. Trimming took 10 bases from V and 5 from J, leaving 9 bases between them. Written as DNA, the CDR3 is TGTGCCAGCGGGTTGAACGAGCAGTACTTC. Encoded protein: CASGLNEQYF.

This clonotype was seen ten or more times. This chain links TRBV20-1 with TRBJ2-1; D is perhaps TRBD2 (6 bases). With 3 bases removed from V and 0 bases from J, the gap between germline ends came to 6 bases. Germline loops: CDR1 DFQATT, CDR2 SNEGSKA (reference sequence). The CDR3 spans 13 residues. The chain's CDR3 is CSARTSSYNEQFF. The CDR3 DNA reads TGCAGTGCTAGGACTAGCTCCTACAATGAGCAGTTCTTC.

This clonotype was seen a few times. The rearrangement uses TRBV20-1 and TRBJ2-7, with 10 bases aligning to TRBD2. The V and J ends lost 4 bases and 0 bases, in that order; junction bases with no gene match: 6. The CDR3 is 15 residues long. CDR1 and CDR2 from the germline V gene are DFQATT and SNEGSKA (reference sequence). The CDR3 sequence is CSANGLAGVSYEQYF. The CDR3 region has the DNA TGCAGTGCTAACGGGCTAGCGGGGGTCTCCTACGAGCAGTACTTC.

The chain joins TRBV12-3 or TRBV12-4 to TRBJ2-1; maybe TRBD1 (5 bases). V dropped 11 bases and J dropped 4 bases, with 30 bases sitting between them. CDR3 length: 18 residues. CDR3 residues: CAFSLGPIGASSYNEQFF. In DNA, the CDR3 is TGTGCCTTCAGTTTGGGGCCTATTGGGGCTTCGTCGTACAATGAGCAGTTCTTC.

The chain combines TRBV2 with TRBJ1-2; maybe TRBD1 (5 bases). The V and J ends lost 6 bases and 5 bases respectively, with 13 bases between them. The CDR3 covers 13 residues. In germline, CDR1 is SNHLY, CDR2 FYNNEI. The CDR3 here is CASSARGRYGYTF. In DNA form, the CDR3 reads TGTGCCAGCAGCGCGAGGGGTAGATATGGCTACACCTTC.

The CDR3 DNA sequence: TGTGCCAGCAGCGCAGGAATAAAGAATTCACCCCTCCACTTT. The encoded protein is CASSAGIKNSPLHF. The chain uses TRBV21-1 and TRBJ1-6. TRBV21-1 is a pseudogene segment. This CDR3 comprises 14 residues.

This clonotype was counted a few times. The chain links TRBV20-1 to TRBJ1-2; the D gene is possibly TRBD1 (5 bases). The CDR3 totals 14 residues. Trimming removed 4 bases at V and 8 bases at J, with 20 bases between. Looked up from germline, CDR1 is DFQATT and CDR2 is SNEGSKA (reference sequence). CDR3: CSAIVQGGGRGYTF. DNA of the CDR3: TGCAGTGCTATTGTGCAGGGTGGGGGTAGGGGCTACACCTTC.

The rearrangement links TRBV6-1 to TRBJ1-6; D may be TRBD1 (5 bases). The V and J ends lost 6 bases and 8 bases respectively, with 14 bases between them. From germline, CDR1 is MNHNS and CDR2 SASEGT. The CDR3 has 14 residues. The CDR3 loop reads CASRGPLEDSPLHF. CDR3 bases: TGTGCCAGCAGGGGACCGCTAGAGGATTCACCCCTCCACTTT.

This clonotype occurred a few times. The V and J genes are TRBV12-3 or TRBV12-4 and TRBJ1-1; D may be TRBD1 (6 bases). V was shortened by 7 bases and J by 5 bases, with 17 bases between the two germline ends. CDR3 length: 14 amino acids. Here the CDR3 reads CASNLQGSRTEAFF. In DNA, the CDR3 is TGTGCCAGCAATCTACAGGGATCAAGGACTGAAGCTTTCTTT.

This clonotype has more than one count but fewer than ten. This chain uses TRBV12-3 or TRBV12-4 with TRBJ2-1; 9 bases agree with TRBD2. The CDR3 spans 16 residues. The V gene end was trimmed by 6 bases and the J gene end by 6 bases; junction bases not matched to a gene: 12. CDR3 loop: CASRPIPGLAVNEQFF. CDR3 DNA sequence: TGTGCCAGCAGACCCATTCCGGGACTAGCCGTCAATGAGCAGTTCTTC.

The chain uses TRBV4-2 and TRBJ2-7; D gene ambiguous. Deletions cut 0 bases from V and 0 bases from J, with 15 bases between. CDR3 length: 17 amino acids. The germline V gene encodes CDR1 LGHNA and CDR2 YNFKEQ. This chain's CDR3 is CASSQDNWARSSYEQYF. CDR3 DNA sequence: TGTGCCAGCAGCCAAGATAATTGGGCCAGGAGCTCCTACGAGCAGTACTTC.

The chain combines TRBV6-2 or TRBV6-3 with TRBJ2-3; a weak D match, TRBD1 (6 bases). The CDR3 is 17 residues long. V was pared by 2 bases and J by 1 base, with 16 bases between. Germline lookup yields CDR1 MNHEY and CDR2 SVGEGT. The CDR3 is CASSYLTGQVGTDTQYF. The CDR3 DNA reads TGTGCCAGCAGTTACCTCACAGGGCAAGTCGGCACAGATACGCAGTATTTT.

On this clonotype: Relative to the germline gene, one junction end is altered; a read error may explain this. This chain links TRBV20-1 with TRBJ2-1; D call uncertain. Germline CDR1 is DFQATT and CDR2 is SNEGSKA (reference sequence). This CDR3 spans 15 amino acids. The CDR3 protein is CSARVDRAVALEHFF. CDR3 sequence (DNA): TGCAGTGCTAGAGTAGACCGGGCGGTAGCCCTTGAGCACTTCTTC.